This paragraph reports one TCR beta chain. This clonotype was detected only a few times. What antigen it recognizes has not been identified. Base qualities are missing; no much larger clone stands one base away. This record belongs to a study of early T cells in non-severe SARS-CoV-2 infection (dated by TCRdb to the early 2020s). For context, the study as a whole: Bulk RNA from unsorted whole blood was used for TCR sequencing, so alpha and beta chains could not be paired. Beyond this particular receptor, the publication reports: Matching against VDJdb was skewed toward anti-spike CD8 responses, likely underestimated virus-specific expansions, and missed private and CD4 specificities.

The study was a case-control design nested within a healthcare worker cohort in London, UK, with weekly nasopharyngeal swab PCR tests and blood sampling. Healthcare workers were recruited between 23 and 31 March 2020, during the week of the UK lockdown, and were followed weekly for up to about 16 weeks. The CDR3 numbers 16 residues from cysteine through phenylalanine. The only DNA kept is the CDR3, 48 bases in frame from the first base. Based on the germline V gene (reference sequence), the CDR1 and CDR2 sequences are WNHNN and SYGVQD. V loses 0 bases of germline sequence and J loses 4 bases, and the interval between the two ends is 13 bases. Receptor libraries were prepared by 5' RACE. The instrument given in TCRdb is NextSeq 500. In the TCR library protocol, unique molecular identifiers were attached to individual cDNA molecules to correct for PCR bias and sequencing error. Both TCR alpha and beta chains were sequenced, and tight co-correlation was observed between alpha and beta sequence abundances in each sample. Per the authors' processing: Decombinator V4 was used to perform V gene, J gene and CDR3 annotation of TCR sequences. TCRs were defined as expanded if a significant change between any two time points was detected under a Poisson model with p below 0.0001. TCR abundances were normalised to the total number of TCRs sequenced per sample and were expressed as counts per million. MAIT TCRs were defined by TRAV1-2 paired with TRAJ12, TRAJ20 or TRAJ33, and iNKT TCRs by TRAV10 paired with TRAJ18. VDJdb, accessed 1 November 2021, was searched for CMV, EBV and SARS-CoV-2 annotated TCRs, with TCRs annotated for multiple antigens excluded. TCRdb applied fastp at Q25 and MiXCR to the public reads, then kept only in-frame beta chains. All rows with the same CDR3 protein become a single entry with the most common DNA and genes. TCRdb, not the authors, supplied the V and J calls. This sample has roughly 90,000 distinct CDR3 sequences in its table, and 13% to 15% of those were observed once. The top ten clones comprise 5% to 7% of the sample.

The rearranged chain carries TRBV10-1 and TRBJ2-1; the D gene lacks a confident call. Sequenced: whole blood. The sequence was collected from an adult who was a healthcare worker with PCR-confirmed SARS-CoV-2 infection or an uninfected control (not recorded which). The CDR3 sequence is CASSESAPEGYNEQFF. The DNA is as follows: TGCGCCAGCAGTGAGTCGGCACCCGAAGGGTACAATGAGCAGTTCTTC.